This section outlines one TCR beta chain sequence together with its context. TCRdb ran MiXCR on the RT-PCR reads and lists one entry per CDR3 protein. The sample carries about 680,000 distinct CDR3 sequences, 12% to 15% recorded once. The CDR3 sequence is 15 residues long. Germline V gene data show CDR1 as SEHNR and CDR2 as FQNEAQ (reference sequence). Trimming cost V 5 bases and J 4 bases, with 14 bases left between them. The receptor comes from a female donor in good health, serving as a healthy control. Sequencing was performed on memory CD4+ T cells from blood. The chain has TRBV7-9 and TRBJ1-4; D is unclear. CDR3 sequence: CASSPEQPINEKLFF. Written as DNA, the CDR3 is TGTGCCAGCAGCCCTGAACAGCCTATTAATGAAAAACTGTTTTTT.